This TCR beta chain derives from a study of radiotherapy plus CTLA-4 blockade in lung cancer. TCRdb's copy holds only in-frame clones and misses some; the assay was immunoSEQ multiplex PCR. The repertoire includes 130,000 or so clones, around 90% of them detected once, and 5.5% to 8.5% sits in the top ten. The TCR was taken from a human donor with non-small cell lung cancer that progressed on radiotherapy plus ipilimumab. The sequenced sample was peripheral blood, obtained from a patient treated with radiotherapy plus ipilimumab.

CDR3 bases: TGTGCCAGCATGCATGGGACTGCGCTCGGCGAGCAGTACTTC. It encodes CASMHGTALGEQYF. V is TRBV2 and J is TRBJ2-7; possibly TRBD2 for D (6 bases). In germline, CDR1 is SNHLY, CDR2 FYNNEI. The CDR3 has 14 residues. Between the trimmed V and J ends, which lost 7 bases and 6 bases, there was a span of 19 bases.